What follows describes a single T cell receptor (beta chain). Its antigen is undetermined. The data are from a study of STAT5B mutations in CD4+ large granular lymphocyte leukemia. Sequencing was at survey level. Sequencing used immunoSEQ multiplex PCR; TCRdb keeps in-frame clones, though not all of them. The sample contains 24,000 or so clones, about 80% of which appear only once. Trimming pared 3 bases from V and 6 bases from J, leaving 15 bases between. Germline V lookup: CDR1 SGHTA, CDR2 FQGNSA. The CDR3 sequence is 14 residues long. Study-level findings and limits: Without putative leukemic clones, patient CD4-sorted repertoires remained more clonal than healthy CD4+ repertoires.

This chain connects TRBV7-2 to TRBJ2-7; D might be TRBD2 (6 bases). The sample was CD4+ T cells from blood buffy coats. This receptor was identified in a human donor in good health. CDR3 nucleotides: TGTGCCAGCAGCTTTCGACTAGTTGGCGGCGAGCAGTACTTC. Encoded protein: CASSFRLVGGEQYF.